This TCR beta chain was sequenced during a study of T-cell reconstitution after alpha-beta-depleted transplantation in children listed by TCRdb under 2016. About the full investigation: Using TCR repertoire profiling, the study followed T-cell immune reconstitution in a quantitative way in children after TCRalphabeta/CD19-depleted allogeneic hematopoietic cell transplantation.

This clonotype appeared many times. Its recognized antigen is unknown. Base qualities are not at hand, and no much larger clone is one base apart. Summary of the overall study and its limitations: In some patients, high TCRbeta diversity at day 60 was attributed to recipient T cells and intrathymic progenitors that had survived conditioning. Apparently early alphabetaT-cell count recovery about two months after transplant reportedly relied on only several hundred rapidly expanded clones derived from non-depleted graft cells. Over the following months the frequencies of hyperexpanded clones went down, and after one year T-cell counts and TCRbeta diversity were mostly credited to newly produced T cells.

Reading the label with the study, this specimen's treatment or condition is: allogeneic hematopoietic cell transplantation with graft depleted of TCRalphabeta T cells and CD19 B cells. The children who served as transplant recipients had been given grafts of TCRalphabeta/CD19-depleted allogeneic hematopoietic cells. The library came from PCR. The instrument given in TCRdb is Illumina HiSeq 2500. TCR libraries were prepared with molecular barcoding, using unique molecular identifiers to normalize TCRbeta repertoire quantification. Using fastp trimming at Q25 and MiXCR clonotype assembly, TCRdb reanalyzed the public sequencing data and kept in-frame beta chains. When rows share a CDR3 protein, they turn into one entry using the most common DNA and genes. The sample contains about 260,000 distinct CDR3 sequences, 11% of them found a single time. Around 20% of the sample is taken by the ten largest. CDR1 SNHLY and CDR2 FYNNEI are derived from the germline V gene. The V end loses 6 bases and the J end loses 7 bases, and a stretch of 18 bases separates them. Taken from cysteine to phenylalanine, the CDR3 has 14 residues. Only the CDR3 DNA is retained, 42 bases long and in frame from the first base.

The starting material was peripheral blood, obtained 180 days after TCRalphabeta/CD19-depleted stem cell transplant. Here the chain combines TRBV2 and TRBJ1-1, with a tentative D gene TRBD1 over 5 matching bases. The sequence came from a male patient between 2 and 10 years old who had a stem cell transplant for chronic granulomatous disease, so the T cells may come from the graft donor. In nucleotides, the sequence is TGTGCCAGCAGCTCCATAGGGACGGGCCGTGAAGCTTTCTTT. It encodes CASSSIGTGREAFF. Here the CDR3 is joined to the reference TRBV2 and TRBJ1-1 genes, and the full variable domain is: EPEVTQTPSHQVTQMGQEVILRCVPISNHLYFYWYRQILGQKVEFLVSFYNNEISEKSEIFDDQFSVERPDGSNFTLKIRSTKLEDSAMYFCASSSIGTGREAFFGQGTRLTVV.